These 31 T cell receptor beta chains share one sample of origin, sequenced in a study of T cells in Graves' hyperthyroidism and ophthalmopathy. TCR beta CDR3 regions were amplified from RNA transcripts. First-round RT-PCR targeting the TCR CDR3 was performed with the HTBI primer set. TCRdb called the multiplex PCR reads again in MiXCR, with one record for every CDR3 protein. The sample lists 380,000 or so distinct CDR3 sequences; approximately 15% were seen once. Material: blood. The receptors originated from a man aged 25-45 years with Graves' hyperthyroidism that later progressed to Graves' ophthalmopathy.

This clonotype showed up many times. V is TRBV11-2 and J is TRBJ2-7, with D unresolved. Germline V gives CDR1 SGHAT, CDR2 FQNNGV. The germline V and J ends were trimmed by 4 bases and 2 bases, with 18 bases remaining between them. The CDR3 loop spans 16 amino acids. This chain's CDR3 is CASSSFSSNPTYEQYF. DNA of the CDR3: TGTGCCAGCAGCTCCTTTTCCTCTAACCCCACCTACGAGCAGTACTTC.

In its sample, this clonotype was seen many times. This chain joins TRBV6-1 and TRBJ2-5, with TRBD2 identical over 7 bases. The CDR3 runs 13 residues. The V gene's germline CDR1 is MNHNS and CDR2 SASEGT. Trimming took 8 bases from V and 1 from J; bases not matched to a gene: 4. The DNA for the CDR3 is TGTGCCAGCGGATGGGGGGGCCAAGAGACCCAGTACTTC. Translated, it gives CASGWGGQETQYF.

This clonotype was seen many times. The J gene is TRBJ1-2, the V gene TRBV2, with a weak D call TRBD1 (6 bases). Germline CDR1 and CDR2: SNHLY and FYNNEI. V was clipped by 7 bases and J by 10 bases, with 16 bases between them. CDR3 length equals 12 residues. DNA of the CDR3: TGTGCCAGCACTGCGTACAGGGACGACTACACCTTC. Protein product: CASTAYRDDYTF.

This clonotype was seen ten or more times. The genes are TRBV10-3 and TRBJ1-2, with no clear D. The CDR3 has 13 amino acids. Germline lookup yields CDR1 ENHRY and CDR2 SYGVKD. The germline V and J ends were trimmed by 0 bases and 5 bases, with 7 bases remaining between them. CDR3 nucleotide sequence: TGTGCCATCAGTGAGTCGTCAGGTTATGGCTACACCTTC. Protein: CAISESSGYGYTF.

This clonotype was recorded many times. The chain is built from TRBV20-1 and TRBJ2-7; 10 bases fit TRBD1. Germline CDR1 is DFQATT and CDR2 is SNEGSKA (reference sequence). This CDR3 is built from 14 residues. After removal of 3 bases from V and 3 bases from J, the junction contained 5 bases not matched to a gene. CDR3 protein: CSASPGQGFYEQYF. The CDR3, as DNA: TGCAGTGCTAGCCCGGGACAGGGGTTCTACGAGCAGTACTTC.

This clonotype was observed at least ten times. The chain links TRBV6-1 to TRBJ2-3; possibly TRBD2 for D (6 bases). The CDR3 sequence is 15 residues long. CDR1 and CDR2 from the germline V gene are MNHNS and SASEGT. V was cut by 5 bases and J by 0 bases, with 12 bases left in between. The CDR3 loop reads CASSSGDLSTDTQYF. The CDR3 DNA sequence: TGTGCCAGCAGTTCGGGGGATCTCAGCACAGATACGCAGTATTTT.

This clonotype has ten or more counts. The rearrangement links TRBV2 to TRBJ1-3, with 10 bases matching TRBD1. Trimming cost V 8 bases and J 4 bases; bases outside gene matches: 5. CDR1 and CDR2 from the germline V gene are SNHLY and FYNNEI. This CDR3 comprises 14 residues. The CDR3: CASRDRGPGNTIYF. As DNA, the CDR3 is TGTGCCAGCCGGGACAGGGGACCAGGAAACACCATATATTTT.

This clonotype has ten or more counts. J is TRBJ2-5 and V is TRBV7-8; D call uncertain. The CDR3 consists of 15 residues. Germline assignment: CDR1 SGHVS and CDR2 FQNEAQ. The V end lost 1 base, the J end lost 6 bases, and 15 bases lay between the germline ends. The CDR3 spells CASSLGVGLVKTQYF. The CDR3 DNA reads TGTGCCAGCAGCTTAGGGGTCGGCCTCGTAAAGACCCAGTACTTC.

Only a few counts were recorded for this clonotype. This clone may be a read error of a much larger clone one base away. The chain has TRBV29-1 and TRBJ1-1; 7 nucleotides match TRBD1. This CDR3 comprises 12 residues. V dropped 5 bases and J dropped 6; count of bases not matched to a gene: 6. Per germline, CDR1 SQVTM and CDR2 ANQGSEA. Here the CDR3 reads CSVQQGIAEAFF. The CDR3 region has the DNA TGCAGCGTTCAACAGGGGATCGCTGAAGCTTTCTTT.

In regard to this clonotype: A much larger clone lies one base from this, so it may be a read error. The rearrangement links TRBV12-3 or TRBV12-4 to TRBJ1-4; the D gene is possibly TRBD1 (6 bases). V lost 4 bases and J 13 bases, leaving 16 bases between the germline ends. This CDR3 is built from 13 residues. The CDR3 DNA follows: TGTGCCAGCAGTTCCGCCCAGGGGTTAGGACTGTTTTTT. It translates to CASSSAQGLGLFF.

The CDR3 coding sequence is TGCAGCGTTGAAGAGACGGGGGGCTACACCTTC. Translated: CSVEETGGYTF. The chain couples TRBV29-1 to TRBJ1-2; D is uncertain. CDR3 length: 11 amino acids. Trimming removed 0 bases at V and 8 bases at J, with 7 bases between. Looked up from germline, CDR1 is SQVTM and CDR2 is ANQGSEA.

This clonotype was recorded a few times. The CDR3 region has the DNA TGTGCCAGTAGTACAGGGGCACTCGGGGAGCTGTTTTTT. Amino acids: CASSTGALGELFF. The J gene is TRBJ2-2, the V gene TRBV19; D perhaps matches TRBD1 (6 bases). Germline V CDR1 and CDR2: LNHDA, SQIVND (reference sequence). V was clipped by 4 bases and J by 7 bases, with 10 bases between them. This CDR3 comprises 13 residues.

This clonotype was seen repeatedly, ten times or more. This chain uses TRBV20-1 with TRBJ2-3; 7 positions match TRBD2. The CDR3 length is 15 residues. After removal of 3 bases from V and 2 bases from J, the junction contained 8 bases not matched to a gene. CDR1 DFQATT and CDR2 SNEGSKA come from the germline V gene (reference sequence). The CDR3: CSARAGTTFTDTQYF. The CDR3 DNA reads as TGCAGTGCTAGGGCGGGGACTACTTTCACAGATACGCAGTATTTT.

This chain joins TRBV19 and TRBJ1-1; D is perhaps TRBD1 (5 bases). Germline CDR1 and CDR2: LNHDA and SQIVND (reference sequence). The CDR3 consists of 13 residues. V dropped 5 bases and J dropped 7 bases, with 14 bases sitting between them. This chain's CDR3 is CASSLPDKIEAFF. CDR3 in DNA: TGTGCCAGTAGTCTCCCGGACAAAATTGAAGCTTTCTTT.

The chain carries TRBV4-1 and TRBJ2-1; 7 bases agree with TRBD2. The V segment lost 2 bases and the J segment 5 bases; nucleotides outside the gene matches: 9. This CDR3 has 16 amino acids. CDR1 is MGHRA and CDR2 is YSYEKL in the germline V gene. CDR3 sequence reads: CASSQRTRKTHNEQFF. DNA for the CDR3: TGCGCCAGCAGCCAAAGGACTAGGAAAACCCACAATGAGCAGTTCTTC.

The table lists this clonotype with a few counts. The chain uses TRBV28 and TRBJ2-2; 15 nucleotides agree with TRBD2. V shed 3 bases and J 0 bases; nucleotides not matched to a gene: 2. Germline V gene lookup returns CDR1 MDHEN and CDR2 SYDVKM. The CDR3 spans 18 residues. CDR3 DNA sequence: TGTGCCAGCAGTTTCCGGACTAGCGGGGGGGCGAACACCGGGGAGCTGTTTTTT. Translating it yields CASSFRTSGGANTGELFF.

This clonotype was recorded a few times. V usage is TRBV7-6 and J usage is TRBJ2-5; 8 nucleotides match TRBD2. From germline, CDR1 is SGHVS and CDR2 FNYEAQ. The CDR3 is 17 amino acids. V trimming: 5 bases; J trimming: 1 base; junction bases outside the gene matches: 12. The CDR3 DNA follows: TGTGCCAGCAGCAAAACTAATTCCGGGACTAGCCAAGAGACCCAGTACTTC. Protein sequence: CASSKTNSGTSQETQYF.

This clonotype occurred many times. The chain combines TRBV12-3 or TRBV12-4 with TRBJ2-4, with D possibly being TRBD2 (6 bases). V was shortened by 3 bases and J by 1 base, with 10 bases between the two germline ends. This CDR3 contains 15 residues. CDR3: CASSLGGVAKNIQYF. The CDR3 nucleotides are TGTGCCAGCAGTTTGGGCGGGGTCGCCAAAAACATTCAGTACTTC.

The CDR3 DNA reads as TGTGCCAGTAGTATTCAGCACTCTGGAAACACCATATATTTT. This encodes CASSIQHSGNTIYF. The chain uses TRBV19 and TRBJ1-3, with unresolved D. With 3 bases removed from V and 0 bases from J, the gap between germline ends came to 6 bases. This CDR3 region has 14 residues. The germline CDR1 and CDR2 sequences are LNHDA and SQIVND (reference sequence). Combining the CDR3 with reference TRBV19 and TRBJ1-3 gives the whole variable domain DGGITQSPKYLFRKEGQNVTLSCEQNLNHDAMYWYRQDPGQGLRLIYYSQIVNDFQKGDIAEGYSVSREKKESFPLTVTSAQKNPTAFYLCASSIQHSGNTIYFGEGSWLTVV.

This clonotype was found many times. CDR3 region: CASSLRGMTDTQYF. In DNA, the CDR3 is TGTGCCAGCAGTCTCAGGGGTATGACAGATACGCAGTATTTT. The rearrangement uses TRBV12-3 or TRBV12-4 and TRBJ2-3, with a weak D call TRBD1 (6 bases). The CDR3 is 14 residues long. The germline V and J ends were trimmed by 5 bases and 3 bases, with 12 bases remaining between them.

V and J are TRBV11-2 and TRBJ1-6; no reliable D call. The CDR3 covers 16 residues. Trimming cost V 1 base and J 3 bases, with 10 bases left between them. Germline V CDR1 and CDR2: SGHAT, FQNNGV. DNA of the CDR3: TGTGCCAGCAGCTTAGCTAGGCGTTACTATAATTCACCCCTCCACTTT. It specifies CASSLARRYYNSPLHF.

Many counts were recorded for this clonotype. V usage is TRBV27 and J usage is TRBJ2-7; D unresolved. The germline gives CDR1 MNHEY, CDR2 SMNVEV (reference sequence). The V end lost 6 bases, the J end lost 5 bases, and 11 bases lay between the germline ends. The CDR3 has 12 amino acids. Here the CDR3 reads CASSAVPNEQYF. CDR3 DNA sequence: TGTGCCAGCAGCGCCGTTCCCAACGAGCAGTACTTC.

In this sample, this clonotype turned up a few times. As DNA, the CDR3 is TGTGCCAGCTCACCGTGGGAGGCCGGGGAGCTGTTTTTT. Protein: CASSPWEAGELFF. The rearrangement uses TRBV18 and TRBJ2-2; a possible D gene is TRBD2 (6 bases). V was shortened by 3 bases and J by 6 bases, with 8 bases between the two germline ends. The CDR3 has 13 amino acids. Germline V gene data show CDR1 as KGHSH and CDR2 as LQKENI.

This clonotype showed up just a few times. The V gene is TRBV19, the J gene TRBJ1-2; tentative D call: TRBD1 (5 bases). The CDR3 is 17 amino acids. Germline V gene lookup returns CDR1 LNHDA and CDR2 SQIVND (reference sequence). The V and J ends lost 2 bases and 2 bases respectively, with 18 bases between them. CDR3 sequence: CASSIRVGTGPNYGYTF. The CDR3 DNA follows: TGTGCCAGTAGTATACGGGTCGGAACGGGGCCAAACTATGGCTACACCTTC.

This chain links TRBV7-3 with TRBJ1-2, with a possible D match to TRBD1 (5 bases). This CDR3 spans 14 amino acids. V was cut by 1 base and J by 8 bases, with 14 bases left in between. CDR1 and CDR2 from the germline V gene are SGHTA and FQGTGA. CDR3 sequence: CASSLKAGNLGYTF. Written as DNA, the CDR3 is TGTGCCAGCAGCTTAAAAGCAGGGAATTTAGGCTACACCTTC.

The V call is TRBV6-1, the J call TRBJ2-3; TRBD1 matches 10 bases. Germline V lookup: CDR1 MNHNS, CDR2 SASEGT. This CDR3 is built from 16 residues. The junction had 11 bases not matched to a gene; V was cut back by 6 bases and J by 5 bases. The chain's CDR3 is CASSYGQGGGGDTQYF. Written as DNA, the CDR3 is TGTGCCAGCAGCTACGGACAGGGGGGAGGAGGAGATACGCAGTATTTT.

This clonotype was observed many times. The J gene is TRBJ1-1, the V gene TRBV5-1; D is ambiguous. CDR3 size: 14 residues. Germline lookup yields CDR1 SGHRS and CDR2 YFSETQ. Trimming removed 5 bases at V and 3 bases at J, with 14 bases between. CDR3 loop: CASSSATLDTEAFF. Here the CDR3 DNA reads TGCGCCAGCAGTTCGGCCACACTGGACACTGAAGCTTTCTTT.

About this clonotype: This could be a read error, since a much larger clone is one nucleotide away. The rearrangement links TRBV27 to TRBJ1-1, with a possible D match to TRBD1 (5 bases). The length of the CDR3 is 13 residues. CDR1 and CDR2 from the germline V gene are MNHEY and SMNVEV (reference sequence). The CDR3 bases are TGTGCCAGCAGTGGAGGGGTTCCCACTGAAGCTCTCTTT. It encodes CASSGGVPTEALF.

This clonotype was recorded at least ten times. This chain links TRBV7-8 with TRBJ2-2; the D is unclear. The V gene's germline CDR1 is SGHVS and CDR2 FQNEAQ. The CDR3 contains 14 residues. V lost 4 bases to trimming and J lost 2 bases, with 8 bases between them. CDR3 loop: CASSSTYNTGELFF. The CDR3 nucleotides are TGTGCCAGCAGCTCGACTTATAACACCGGGGAGCTGTTTTTT.

This clonotype was seen a few times. The gene calls are TRBV28 and TRBJ1-1, with no clear D. The germline CDR1 and CDR2 sequences are MDHEN and SYDVKM. V was cut by 6 bases and J by 0 bases, with 8 bases left in between. The CDR3 has 13 residues. In DNA, the CDR3 is TGTGCCAGCAGAACAACCATGAACACTGAAGCTTTCTTT. Translation: CASRTTMNTEAFF.

This clonotype was detected many times. This rearrangement joins TRBV20-1 to TRBJ2-7; D could derive from TRBD1 or TRBD2 (5 bases each). Germline V gives CDR1 DFQATT, CDR2 SNEGSKA (reference sequence). The CDR3 runs 13 residues. The V end was cut by 4 bases, the J end by 0 bases, with 10 bases between. The chain's CDR3 is CSANPGTSYEQYF. The CDR3 nucleotides are TGCAGTGCTAACCCGGGGACCTCCTACGAGCAGTACTTC.